The clone carrying this T cell receptor beta chain was picked up a small number of times. Its antigen is not known. This sample stems from a study of beta chain features in type 1 diabetes. Study observations and caveats: cDNA sequencing could over-represent cells with high TCR expression. Type 1 diabetes patients showed fewer insertions and more deletions at VDJ junctions.

Germline V CDR1 and CDR2: LGHNA, YSLEER. Trimming at V came to 8 bases and at J to 7 bases, leaving 14 bases not matched to a gene. There are 15 residues in the CDR3. Isolated RNA was reverse transcribed in full, so expressed TCRB transcripts were sequenced. Only in-frame clones appear in the TCRdb table, and some are missing; sequencing was by immunoSEQ multiplex PCR. This table has around 430,000 clones, roughly 31% appearing once. Sequenced input: naive CD4+ T cells from blood. The receptor's source is a man younger than 35 in good health. The chain recombines TRBV4-3 with TRBJ2-1; 7 bases agree with TRBD2. CDR3 sequence (DNA): TGCGCCAGCGCTGTCTTGGCGGGAGTGGTTAATGAGCAGTTCTTC. It encodes CASAVLAGVVNEQFF.